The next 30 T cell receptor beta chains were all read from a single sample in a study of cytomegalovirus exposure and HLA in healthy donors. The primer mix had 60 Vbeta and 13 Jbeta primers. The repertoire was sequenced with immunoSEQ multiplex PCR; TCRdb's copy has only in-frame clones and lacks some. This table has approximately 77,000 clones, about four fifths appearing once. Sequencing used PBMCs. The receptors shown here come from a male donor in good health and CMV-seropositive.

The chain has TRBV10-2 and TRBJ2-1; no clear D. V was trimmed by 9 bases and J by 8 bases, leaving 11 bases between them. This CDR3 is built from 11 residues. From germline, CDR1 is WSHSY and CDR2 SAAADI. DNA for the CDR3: TGCGCCAGTGCGGCAGTTCATGAGCAGTTCTTC. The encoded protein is CASAAVHEQFF.

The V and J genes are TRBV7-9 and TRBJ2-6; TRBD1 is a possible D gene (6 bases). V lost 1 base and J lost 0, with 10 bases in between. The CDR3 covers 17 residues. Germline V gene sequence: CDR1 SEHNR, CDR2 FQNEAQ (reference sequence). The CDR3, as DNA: TGTGCCAGCAGCTTAGGAACAGGGAGCTCTGGGGCCAACGTCCTGACTTTC. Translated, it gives CASSLGTGSSGANVLTF. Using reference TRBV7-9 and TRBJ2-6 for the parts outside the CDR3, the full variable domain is DTGVSQNPRHKITKRGQNVTFRCDPISEHNRLYWYRQTLGQGPEFLTYFQNEAQLEKSRLLSDRFSAERPKGSFSTLEIQRTEQGDSAMYLCASSLGTGSSGANVLTFGAGSRLTVL.

The CDR3 DNA reads TGTGCCAGCAGCACACCCCAGGGATTCGCTTACGAGCAGTACTTC. This translates into CASSTPQGFAYEQYF. The chain uses TRBV7-8 and TRBJ2-7, with D tentatively TRBD1 (5 bases). This CDR3 has 15 residues. The germline V gene encodes CDR1 SGHVS and CDR2 FQNEAQ. V was clipped by 5 bases and J by 4 bases, with 18 bases between them.

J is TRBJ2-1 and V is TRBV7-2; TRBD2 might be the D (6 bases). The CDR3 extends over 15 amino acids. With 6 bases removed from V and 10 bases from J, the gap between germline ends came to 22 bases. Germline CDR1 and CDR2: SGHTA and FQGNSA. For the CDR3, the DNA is TGTGCCAGCAGATCCTGGGGGGAACGTACGTGGGAGCAGTTCTTC. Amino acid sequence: CASRSWGERTWEQFF.

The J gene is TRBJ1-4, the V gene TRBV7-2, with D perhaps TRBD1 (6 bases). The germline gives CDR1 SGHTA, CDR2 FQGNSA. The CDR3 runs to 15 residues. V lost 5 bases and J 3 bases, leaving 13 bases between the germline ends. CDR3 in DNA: TGTGCCAGCAGCCCGCGGGGGGGGCCTAATGAAAAACTGTTTTTT. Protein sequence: CASSPRGGPNEKLFF. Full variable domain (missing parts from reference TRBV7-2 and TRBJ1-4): GAGVSQSPSNKVTEKGKDVELRCDPISGHTALYWYRQSLGQGLEFLIYFQGNSAPDKSGLPSDRFSAERTGGSVSTLTIQRTQQEDSAVYLCASSPRGGPNEKLFFGSGTQLSVL.

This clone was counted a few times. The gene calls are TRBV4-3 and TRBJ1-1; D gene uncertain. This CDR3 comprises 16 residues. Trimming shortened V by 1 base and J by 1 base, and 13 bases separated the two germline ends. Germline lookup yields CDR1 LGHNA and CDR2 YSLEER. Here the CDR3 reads CASSQATTIRNTEAFF. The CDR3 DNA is TGCGCCAGCAGCCAAGCAACAACCATCAGGAACACTGAAGCTTTCTTT.

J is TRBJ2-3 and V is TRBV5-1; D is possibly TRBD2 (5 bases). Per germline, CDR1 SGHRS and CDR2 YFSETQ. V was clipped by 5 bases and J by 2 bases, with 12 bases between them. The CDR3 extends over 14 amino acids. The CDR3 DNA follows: TGCGCCAGCAGAATCCGGGATTTCACAGATACGCAGTATTTT. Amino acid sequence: CASRIRDFTDTQYF. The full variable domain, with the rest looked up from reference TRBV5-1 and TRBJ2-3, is KAGVTQTPRYLIKTRGQQVTLSCSPISGHRSVSWYQQTPGQGLQFLFEYFSETQRNKGNFPGRFSGRQFSNSRSEMNVSTLELGDSALYLCASRIRDFTDTQYFGPGTRLTVL.

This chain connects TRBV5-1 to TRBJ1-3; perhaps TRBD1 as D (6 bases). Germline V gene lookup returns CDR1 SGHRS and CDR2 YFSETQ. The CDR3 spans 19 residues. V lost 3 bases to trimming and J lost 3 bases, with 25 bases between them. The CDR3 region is CASSSQSLTPGVGGNTIYF. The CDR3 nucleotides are TGCGCCAGCAGCTCGCAGTCATTAACCCCAGGGGTTGGTGGAAACACCATATATTTT.

The CDR3 sequence: CASTKGTEYTEAFF. CDR3 in DNA: TGTGCCAGCACCAAAGGGACAGAGTACACTGAAGCTTTCTTT. This chain uses TRBV5-6 with TRBJ1-1; 7 bases are shared with TRBD1. The V and J ends lost 6 bases and 3 bases, in that order; junction bases with no gene match: 8. The length of the CDR3 is 14 residues. The germline V gene encodes CDR1 SGHDT and CDR2 YYEEEE.

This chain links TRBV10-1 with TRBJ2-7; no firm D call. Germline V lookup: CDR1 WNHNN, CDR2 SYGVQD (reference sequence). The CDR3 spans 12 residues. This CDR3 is CVQPRNSYEQYF. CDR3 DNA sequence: TGCGTCCAGCCTAGGAACTCCTACGAGCAGTACTTC.

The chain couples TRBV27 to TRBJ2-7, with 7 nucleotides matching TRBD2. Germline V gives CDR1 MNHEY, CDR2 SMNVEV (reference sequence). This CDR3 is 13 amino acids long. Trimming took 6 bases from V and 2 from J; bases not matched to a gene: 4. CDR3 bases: TGTGCCAGCAGAAAGAGCGGGGCCTACGAGCAGTACTTC. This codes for CASRKSGAYEQYF.

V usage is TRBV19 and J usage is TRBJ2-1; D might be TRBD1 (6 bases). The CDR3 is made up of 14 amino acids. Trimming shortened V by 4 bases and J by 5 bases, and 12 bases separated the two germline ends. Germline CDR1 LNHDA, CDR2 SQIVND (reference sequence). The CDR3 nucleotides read TGTGCCAGTAGTAATTGGGGGCGGAACAATGAGCAGTTCTTC. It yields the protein CASSNWGRNNEQFF.

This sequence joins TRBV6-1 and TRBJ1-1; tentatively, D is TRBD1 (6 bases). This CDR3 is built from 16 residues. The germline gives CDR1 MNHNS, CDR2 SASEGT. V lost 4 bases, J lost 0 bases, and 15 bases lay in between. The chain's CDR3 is CASSAPGGVMNTEAFF. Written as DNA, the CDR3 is TGTGCCAGCAGTGCTCCGGGGGGCGTCATGAACACTGAAGCTTTCTTT.

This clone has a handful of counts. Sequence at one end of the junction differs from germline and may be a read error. The CDR3 region is CSSSPRTDYEQYF. For the CDR3, the DNA is TGTTCCAGCAGCCCTCGGACAGACTACGAGCAGTACTTC. This chain connects TRBV7-9 to TRBJ2-7, with D possibly matching TRBD1 (6 bases). Per germline, CDR1 SEHNR and CDR2 FQNEAQ (reference sequence). The CDR3 totals 13 residues.

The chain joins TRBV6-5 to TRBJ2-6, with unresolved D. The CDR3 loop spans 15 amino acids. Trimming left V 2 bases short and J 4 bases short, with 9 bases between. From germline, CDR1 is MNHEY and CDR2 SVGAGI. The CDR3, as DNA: TGTGCCAGCAGTTACCAGGCGTCCGGGGCCAACGTCCTGACTTTC. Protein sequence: CASSYQASGANVLTF.

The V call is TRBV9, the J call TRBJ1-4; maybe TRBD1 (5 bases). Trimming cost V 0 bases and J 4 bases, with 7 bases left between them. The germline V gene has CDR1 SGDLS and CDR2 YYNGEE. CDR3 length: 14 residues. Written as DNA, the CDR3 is TGTGCCAGCAGCGTAGCAGGGATTAATGAAAAACTGTTTTTT. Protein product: CASSVAGINEKLFF.

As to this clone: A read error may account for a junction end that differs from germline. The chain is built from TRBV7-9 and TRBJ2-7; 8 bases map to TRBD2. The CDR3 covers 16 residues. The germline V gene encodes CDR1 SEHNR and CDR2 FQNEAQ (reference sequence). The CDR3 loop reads CSSSPPSGRLSYEQYF. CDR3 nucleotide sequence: TGTTCCAGCAGCCCCCCTAGCGGGCGTCTCTCCTACGAGCAGTACTTC.

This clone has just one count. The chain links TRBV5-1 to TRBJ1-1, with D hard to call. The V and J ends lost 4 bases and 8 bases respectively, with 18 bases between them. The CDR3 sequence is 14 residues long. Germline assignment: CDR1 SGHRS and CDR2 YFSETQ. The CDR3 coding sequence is TGCGCCAGCAGCCCCGGGGAGGTATCCCTCGAAGCTTTCTTT. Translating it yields CASSPGEVSLEAFF.

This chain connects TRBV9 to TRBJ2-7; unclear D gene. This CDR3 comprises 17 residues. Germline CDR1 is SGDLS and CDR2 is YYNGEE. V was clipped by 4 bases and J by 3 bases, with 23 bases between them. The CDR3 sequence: CASSFRRPPTVHYEQYF. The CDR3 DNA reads TGTGCCAGCAGCTTCCGCCGCCCCCCCACAGTCCACTACGAGCAGTACTTC.

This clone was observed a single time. As DNA, the CDR3 is TGTGCCAGCAGACCGACAGGGTTGAACACCGGGGAGCTGTTTTTT. Translating it yields CASRPTGLNTGELFF. The V call is TRBV28, the J call TRBJ2-2; 7 nucleotides match TRBD1. This CDR3 spans 15 amino acids. Germline V gene lookup returns CDR1 MDHEN and CDR2 SYDVKM. Losses at the gene ends were 6 bases for V and 1 base for J; bases not matched to a gene: 5.

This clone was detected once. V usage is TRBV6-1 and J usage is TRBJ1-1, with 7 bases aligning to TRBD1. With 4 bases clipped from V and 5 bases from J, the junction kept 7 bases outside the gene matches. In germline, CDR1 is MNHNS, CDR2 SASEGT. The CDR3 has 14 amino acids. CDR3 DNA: TGTGCCAGCAGTGGACAGGGCGGGGGGACTGAAGCTTTCTTT. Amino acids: CASSGQGGGTEAFF.

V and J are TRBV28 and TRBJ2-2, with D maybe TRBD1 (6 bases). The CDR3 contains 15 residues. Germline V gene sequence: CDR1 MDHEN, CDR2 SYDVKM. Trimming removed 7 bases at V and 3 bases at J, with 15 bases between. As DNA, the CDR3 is TGTGCCAGCACTCCAGGACAGTCGGACACCGGGGAGCTGTTTTTT. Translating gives CASTPGQSDTGELFF.

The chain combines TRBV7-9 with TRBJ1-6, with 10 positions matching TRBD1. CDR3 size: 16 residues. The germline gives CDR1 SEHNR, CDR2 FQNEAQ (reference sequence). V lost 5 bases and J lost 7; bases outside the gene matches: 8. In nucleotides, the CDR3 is TGTGCCAGCAGCCGGGCGGGACAGGGGTTAAATTCACCCCTCCACTTT. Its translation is CASSRAGQGLNSPLHF.

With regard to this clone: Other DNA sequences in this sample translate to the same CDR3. CDR3 in DNA: TGTGCCAGCAGCCTAGATCAAGTCGGGGCCGGGGAGCTGTTTTTT. Residues: CASSLDQVGAGELFF. The chain links TRBV13 to TRBJ2-2, with D tentatively TRBD2 (5 bases). Germline values: CDR1 PRHDT, CDR2 FYEKMQ (reference sequence). With 5 bases removed from V and 6 bases from J, the gap between germline ends came to 16 bases. The length of the CDR3 is 15 residues.

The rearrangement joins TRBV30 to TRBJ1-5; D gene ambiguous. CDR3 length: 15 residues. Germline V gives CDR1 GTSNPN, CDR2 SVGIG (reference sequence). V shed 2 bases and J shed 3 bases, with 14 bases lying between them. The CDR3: CAWSSGDSNNQPQHF. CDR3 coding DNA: TGTGCCTGGAGTAGCGGTGACTCCAACAATCAGCCCCAGCATTTT.

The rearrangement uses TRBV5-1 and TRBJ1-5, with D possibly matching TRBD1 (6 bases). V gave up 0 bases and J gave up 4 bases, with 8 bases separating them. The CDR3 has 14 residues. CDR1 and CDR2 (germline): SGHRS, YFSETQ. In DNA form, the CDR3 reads TGCGCCAGCAGCTTGGGGACAGTGAATCAGCCCCAGCATTTT. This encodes CASSLGTVNQPQHF.

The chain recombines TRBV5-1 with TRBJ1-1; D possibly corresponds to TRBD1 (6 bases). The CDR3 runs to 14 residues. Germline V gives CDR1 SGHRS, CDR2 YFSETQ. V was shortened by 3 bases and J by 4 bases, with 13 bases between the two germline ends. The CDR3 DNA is TGCGCCAGCAGCTACAACAGGGAGTTCACTGAAGCTTTCTTT. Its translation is CASSYNREFTEAFF.

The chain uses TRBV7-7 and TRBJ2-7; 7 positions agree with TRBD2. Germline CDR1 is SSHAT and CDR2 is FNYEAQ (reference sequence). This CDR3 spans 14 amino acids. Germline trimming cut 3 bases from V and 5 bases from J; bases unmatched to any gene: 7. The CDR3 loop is CASSLVGGLDEQYF. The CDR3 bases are TGTGCCAGCAGCTTGGTCGGGGGGTTAGACGAGCAGTACTTC.

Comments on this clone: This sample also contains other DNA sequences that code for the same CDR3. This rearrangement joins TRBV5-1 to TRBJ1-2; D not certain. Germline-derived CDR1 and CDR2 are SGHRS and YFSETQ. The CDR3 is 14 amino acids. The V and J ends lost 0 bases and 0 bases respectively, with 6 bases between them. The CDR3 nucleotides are TGCGCCAGCAGCTTGGACAGCTCTAACTATGGCTACACCTTC. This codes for CASSLDSSNYGYTF.

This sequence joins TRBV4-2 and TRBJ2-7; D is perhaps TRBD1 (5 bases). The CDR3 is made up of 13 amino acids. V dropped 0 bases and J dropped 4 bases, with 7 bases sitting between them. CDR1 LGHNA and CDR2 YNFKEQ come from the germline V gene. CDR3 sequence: CASSQEGLYEQYF. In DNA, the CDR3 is TGTGCCAGCAGCCAAGAGGGGCTATACGAGCAGTACTTC.